This entry lists 26 T cell receptor beta chains sequenced from one sample in a study of regulatory T cells in long-lasting Graves disease. CDR3-region Arm-PCR and iRepertoire HTBI primers produced the TCR beta libraries. One entry per CDR3 protein results from TCRdb running MiXCR on the multiplex PCR reads. The repertoire has about 430,000 distinct CDR3 sequences, approximately 15% of them found once; the top ten carry around 7.6%. The time point denotes: newly diagnosed GD, antithyroid drugs for less than 3 months. Extracted RNA from PBMCs served as the source of the TCR library. These same data were also listed under a study on T cells in Graves' hyperthyroidism and ophthalmopathy.

The sample consisted of peripheral blood mononuclear cells (PBMCs), taken at new diagnosis, from a patient treated with antithyroid drugs. These receptors all stem from a woman in her thirties or forties with Graves disease.

This clonotype has more than one count but fewer than ten. No conserved phenylalanine or tryptophan ends this CDR3, so it is likely a read error. The rearrangement uses TRBV28 and TRBJ1-5, with 8 bases lining up with TRBD1. This CDR3 has 12 amino acids. Germline V CDR1 and CDR2: MDHEN, SYDVKM. V was clipped by 4 bases and J by 8 bases; unmatched bases: 1. The CDR3 DNA sequence: TGTGCCAGCAGTTGGACAGGGAAGCCCCAGCATCTT. Amino acids: CASSWTGKPQHL.

This clonotype turned up a few times. This chain connects TRBV2 to TRBJ1-5, with 12 nucleotides matching TRBD1. The CDR3 covers 14 residues. Per germline, CDR1 SNHLY and CDR2 FYNNEI. V trimming: 7 bases; J trimming: 5 bases; junction bases outside the gene matches: 3. The CDR3 is CASTRDRGHQPQHF. Written as DNA, the CDR3 is TGTGCCAGCACTAGGGACAGGGGGCATCAGCCCCAGCATTTT.

This clonotype has more than one count but fewer than ten. The rearrangement links TRBV5-4 to TRBJ2-1; 10 nucleotides align to TRBD2. The J segment lost 5 bases and the V segment lost 9 bases, leaving 8 bases of the junction unmatched. The CDR3 is 14 amino acids. Per germline, CDR1 SGHNT and CDR2 YYREEE (reference sequence). The CDR3 DNA reads TGTGCCACCTCAAGGACTAGCGGCAACAATGAGCAGTTCTTC. Encoded protein: CATSRTSGNNEQFF.

This clonotype was recorded at least ten times. The chain employs TRBV11-3 and TRBJ2-7, with 7 bases fitting TRBD2. CDR1 is SGHNT, CDR2 YENEEA, per germline. V dropped 5 bases and J dropped 5; count of bases not matched to a gene: 6. This CDR3 has 13 amino acids. The CDR3 protein is CASSPGGRNEQYF. The CDR3 coding sequence is TGTGCCAGCAGCCCGGGGGGACGTAACGAGCAGTACTTC. Full variable domain (outside the CDR3, taken from reference TRBV11-3 and TRBJ2-7): EAGVVQSPRYKIIEKKQPVAFWCNPISGHNTLYWYLQNLGQGPELLIRYENEEAVDDSQLPKDRFSAERLKGVDSTLKIQPAELGDSAVYLCASSPGGRNEQYFGPGTRLTVT.

This clonotype was observed many times. The chain combines TRBV27 with TRBJ1-2; D perhaps matches TRBD1 (5 bases). The CDR3 runs 12 residues. With 2 bases removed from V and 13 bases from J, the gap between germline ends came to 14 bases. Germline CDR1 is MNHEY and CDR2 is SMNVEV (reference sequence). This CDR3 is CASSLRGGISTF. In DNA form, the CDR3 reads TGTGCCAGCAGTTTACGGGGCGGGATCTCCACCTTC.

The chain has TRBV6-1 and TRBJ1-6, with 9 bases aligning to TRBD1. The germline V gene has CDR1 MNHNS and CDR2 SASEGT. Trimming removed 4 bases from V and 12 bases from J; junction bases left unmatched: 1. The CDR3 sequence is 12 residues long. The chain's CDR3 is CASSGQGGPLHF. CDR3 DNA: TGTGCCAGCAGTGGACAGGGGGGACCCCTCCACTTT.

The chain recombines TRBV4-1 with TRBJ2-1, with 11 bases fitting TRBD2. Trimming at V came to 6 bases and at J to 0 bases, leaving 10 bases not matched to a gene. CDR3 length: 18 residues. Germline CDR1 reads MGHRA; CDR2 reads YSYEKL. The CDR3 sequence is CASRPLAGGPPSYNEQFF. The CDR3 coding sequence is TGCGCCAGCAGACCTTTAGCGGGAGGGCCCCCCTCCTACAATGAGCAGTTCTTC.

This clonotype has more than one count but fewer than ten. The chain carries TRBV5-1 and TRBJ2-7, with 7 nucleotides matching TRBD2. V gave up 2 bases and J gave up 4 bases; unmatched junction bases: 18. CDR3 length equals 18 residues. CDR1 and CDR2 from the germline V gene are SGHRS and YFSETQ. The CDR3 DNA is TGCGCCAGCAGCTTTACGGCACGGCCGAGCGGGGACCAGTACGAGCAGTACTTC. As protein: CASSFTARPSGDQYEQYF. The full variable domain, its missing parts supplied by reference TRBV5-1 and TRBJ2-7, is KAGVTQTPRYLIKTRGQQVTLSCSPISGHRSVSWYQQTPGQGLQFLFEYFSETQRNKGNFPGRFSGRQFSNSRSEMNVSTLELGDSALYLCASSFTARPSGDQYEQYFGPGTRLTVT.

This clonotype was counted ten times or more. The J gene is TRBJ2-1, the V gene TRBV29-1; D not certain. The CDR3 extends over 14 amino acids. The germline V gene encodes CDR1 SQVTM and CDR2 ANQGSEA. V lost 4 bases and J lost 8, with 18 bases in between. The CDR3 loop is CSVVRLGLMDEQFF. As DNA, the CDR3 is TGCAGCGTTGTAAGGTTAGGGCTAATGGATGAGCAGTTCTTC.

This clonotype was counted many times. V and J are TRBV2 and TRBJ2-7, with D unclear. CDR1 is SNHLY and CDR2 is FYNNEI in the germline V gene. Trimming took off 1 base at V and 3 bases at J, with 7 bases between the two ends. The CDR3 is made up of 13 amino acids. This CDR3 reads CASSEETYYEQYF. Here the CDR3 DNA reads TGTGCCAGCAGTGAAGAGACATACTACGAGCAGTACTTC.

With respect to this clonotype: Just one base apart from a much larger clone, this may be a read error. The genes are TRBV6-2 or TRBV6-3 and TRBJ2-1; 8 nucleotides agree with TRBD2. Germline V gene data show CDR1 as MNHEY and CDR2 as SVGEGT. This CDR3 has 15 amino acids. The CDR3 protein is CASSYASGFYNERFF. In DNA form, the CDR3 reads TGTGCCAGCAGTTACGCTAGCGGGTTTTACAATGAGCGGTTCTTC.

This sequence joins TRBV19 and TRBJ2-5; a weak D match, TRBD1 (5 bases). V was trimmed by 6 bases and J by 3 bases, leaving 17 bases between them. The germline CDR1 and CDR2 sequences are LNHDA and SQIVND (reference sequence). The CDR3 has 15 amino acids. CDR3 nucleotides: TGTGCCAGTAGCCCCCTTCCAGGGTTGAAAGAGACCCAGTACTTC. Protein: CASSPLPGLKETQYF.

The CDR3 DNA is TGTGCCTGGAGTTCGGGACCTCTAAGTGAGCAGTTCTTC. This gives the protein CAWSSGPLSEQFF. The chain is built from TRBV30 and TRBJ2-1; D possibly uses TRBD1 or TRBD2 (5 bases each). This CDR3 has 13 residues. Trimming took off 2 bases at V and 9 bases at J, with 14 bases between the two ends. Germline CDR1 reads GTSNPN; CDR2 reads SVGIG (reference sequence).

This clonotype showed up many times. The chain combines TRBV12-3 or TRBV12-4 with TRBJ1-2; maybe TRBD1 (6 bases). V lost 6 bases and J lost 4, with 15 bases in between. This CDR3 is built from 14 residues. The CDR3 DNA is TGTGCCAGCAGCCCCGACGGGGGCCGCTATGGCTACACCTTC. As protein: CASSPDGGRYGYTF.

This clonotype showed up many times. The chain uses TRBV20-1 and TRBJ2-7, with D hard to call. The V end was cut by 5 bases, the J end by 7 bases, with 27 bases between. The CDR3 loop spans 16 amino acids. Germline values: CDR1 DFQATT, CDR2 SNEGSKA (reference sequence). The CDR3 nucleotides are TGCAGTGCTGAGGCCTACAGCGATCCCCTTCTATTGGAGCAGTACTTC. Protein product: CSAEAYSDPLLLEQYF.

This clonotype was observed many times. V gene TRBV20-1 combines with J gene TRBJ1-1; 7 nucleotides align to TRBD1. The germline CDR1 and CDR2 sequences are DFQATT and SNEGSKA (reference sequence). J was trimmed by 4 bases and V by 6 bases; bases with no gene match: 5. The CDR3 runs to 12 residues. In DNA, the CDR3 is TGCAGTGCCACCCAGGGGGGCACTGAAGCTTTCTTT. Translated, it gives CSATQGGTEAFF.

This clonotype was seen repeatedly, ten times or more. V and J are TRBV12-3 or TRBV12-4 and TRBJ1-2; D gene ambiguous. The ends were cut back, 5 bases at V and 4 bases at J, with 20 bases in the middle. The CDR3 runs to 16 residues. CDR3 sequence: CASSPLTQRHTYGYTF. CDR3 DNA sequence: TGTGCCAGCAGTCCCTTGACACAGCGCCATACCTATGGCTACACCTTC.

As regards this clonotype: Given a much more abundant clone one base away, this may be a read error. The chain combines TRBV12-3 or TRBV12-4 with TRBJ1-2; D gene unclear. V lost 4 bases and J lost 3, with 9 bases in between. This CDR3 contains 13 residues. CDR3 sequence (DNA): TGTGCCAGCAGTTGGGCAGGCGACTATGGCTACACCTTC. It encodes CASSWAGDYGYTF.

The sample holds one count of this clonotype. The chain carries TRBV18 and TRBJ1-2; TRBD1 aligns across 9 bases. Germline V gene lookup returns CDR1 KGHSH and CDR2 LQKENI. The junction had 10 bases not matched to a gene; V was cut back by 3 bases and J by 8 bases. The CDR3 has 15 amino acids. The CDR3 nucleotides are TGTGCCAGCTCACCCAGGGACAGGGCGAATACGGGCTACACCTTC. Its protein is CASSPRDRANTGYTF.

This clonotype has a count of ten or more. The gene calls are TRBV11-1 and TRBJ2-1; D remains ambiguous. Trimming cost V 4 bases and J 4 bases, with 8 bases left between them. CDR3 length: 13 amino acids. The V gene's germline CDR1 is SGHAT and CDR2 FQDESV (reference sequence). CDR3 amino acids: CASSSVGYNEQFF. As DNA, the CDR3 is TGTGCCAGCAGCTCAGTCGGGTACAATGAGCAGTTCTTC. The full variable domain, its missing parts supplied by reference TRBV11-1 and TRBJ2-1, is EAEVAQSPRYKITEKSQAVAFWCDPISGHATLYWYRQILGQGPELLVQFQDESVVDDSQLPKDRFSAERLKGVDSTLKIQPAELGDSAMYLCASSSVGYNEQFFGPGTRLTVL.

This clonotype was detected ten times or more. This chain uses TRBV15 with TRBJ2-1; 7 bases agree with TRBD1. The germline V gene encodes CDR1 LNHNV and CDR2 YYDKDF (reference sequence). Trimming cost V 3 bases and J 4 bases; bases outside gene matches: 9. This CDR3 region has 16 residues. Here the CDR3 reads CATSSTGTATYNEQFF. The CDR3 DNA reads TGTGCCACCAGCAGCACCGGGACAGCCACGTACAATGAGCAGTTCTTC.

There are many counts of this clonotype. The CDR3: CASLPGQGKEVSYNEQFF. CDR3 in DNA: TGTGCCAGTTTACCGGGACAGGGGAAGGAGGTCTCCTACAATGAGCAGTTCTTC. V gene TRBV7-9 combines with J gene TRBJ2-1; TRBD1 aligns across 10 bases. This CDR3 region has 18 residues. Germline values: CDR1 SEHNR, CDR2 FQNEAQ (reference sequence). V shed 9 bases and J 0 bases; nucleotides not matched to a gene: 14.

J is TRBJ2-5 and V is TRBV3-1; D uncertain. The CDR3 sequence is 14 residues long. Germline CDR1 is LGHDT and CDR2 is YNNKEL (reference sequence). Trimming stripped 1 base from V and 0 bases from J, with 6 bases between. Here the CDR3 DNA reads TGTGCCAGCAGCCAAGGCCAGTACCAAGAGACCCAGTACTTC. It is translated as CASSQGQYQETQYF.

On this clonotype itself: A much larger clonotype is one base distant, so this may be a read error. The chain links TRBV28 to TRBJ2-4; D unclear. Germline V CDR1 and CDR2: MDHEN, SYDVKM. This CDR3 is 14 amino acids long. The CDR3, as DNA: TGTACCAGCAGTAGGTCACTAGCCAAAAACATTCAGTACTTC. Amino acid sequence: CTSSRSLAKNIQYF.

This clonotype was recorded many times. The chain carries TRBV6-1 and TRBJ1-6; perhaps TRBD1 as D (6 bases). Germline V lookup: CDR1 MNHNS, CDR2 SASEGT. Trimming left V 4 bases short and J 6 bases short, with 13 bases between. This CDR3 comprises 15 residues. The CDR3 is CASSVGGRGNSPLHF. The CDR3 DNA reads as TGTGCCAGCAGTGTAGGGGGACGGGGTAATTCACCCCTCCACTTT.

This clonotype came up many times. V and J are TRBV6-1 and TRBJ2-7, with 9 bases lining up with TRBD1. The V and J ends lost 6 bases and 3 bases, in that order; junction bases with no gene match: 3. The V gene's germline CDR1 is MNHNS and CDR2 SASEGT. CDR3 size: 13 residues. DNA of the CDR3: TGTGCCAGCAGGCGGGACAGGGACTACGAGCAGTACTTC. Protein: CASRRDRDYEQYF.